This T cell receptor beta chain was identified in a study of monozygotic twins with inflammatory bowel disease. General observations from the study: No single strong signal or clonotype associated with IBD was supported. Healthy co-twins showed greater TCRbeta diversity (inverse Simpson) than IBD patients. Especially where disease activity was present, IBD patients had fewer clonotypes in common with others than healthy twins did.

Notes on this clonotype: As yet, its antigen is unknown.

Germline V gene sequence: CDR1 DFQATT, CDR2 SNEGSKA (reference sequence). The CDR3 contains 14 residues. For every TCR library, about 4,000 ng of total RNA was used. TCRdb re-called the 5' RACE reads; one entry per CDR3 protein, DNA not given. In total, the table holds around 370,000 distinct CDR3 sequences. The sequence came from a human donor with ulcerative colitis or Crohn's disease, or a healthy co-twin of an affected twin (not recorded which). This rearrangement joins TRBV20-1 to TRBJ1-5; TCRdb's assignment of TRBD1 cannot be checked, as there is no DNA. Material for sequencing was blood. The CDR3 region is CSAPGAGDNQPQHF.